The 13 T cell receptor beta chains in this list originate from one sample, sequenced in a study of blood T cell repertoires in COVID-19. Generated by immunoSEQ multiplex PCR, the TCRdb table keeps only in-frame clones and is missing some. The sample consists of a few hundred thousand clones, roughly nine tenths of them appearing once. The sample comprised PBMCs or T cells enriched from blood (not recorded which). These receptors were collected from a young woman who had recovered from COVID-19.

The gene calls are TRBV3-1 (or the pseudogene TRBV3-2) and TRBJ2-7, with 9 bases identical to TRBD1. The CDR3 is made up of 15 amino acids. V lost 4 bases and J lost 4; bases outside the gene matches: 8. The V gene's germline CDR1 is LGHDT and CDR2 YNNKEL (reference sequence). CDR3: CASSPQWDRVYEQYF. DNA of the CDR3: TGTGCCAGCAGCCCCCAATGGGACAGGGTTTACGAGCAGTACTTC.

The chain employs TRBV9 and TRBJ2-2, with no clear D. V lost 1 base and J lost 3, with 4 bases in between. The CDR3 length is 13 residues. Germline lookup yields CDR1 SGDLS and CDR2 YYNGEE. The CDR3 coding sequence is TGTGCCAGCAGCGTAAGCTACACCGGGGAGCTGTTTTTT. Protein product: CASSVSYTGELFF.

The V call is TRBV11-2, the J call TRBJ2-7; D gene ambiguous. Trimming stripped 2 bases from V and 0 bases from J, with 5 bases between. The CDR3 length is 13 residues. Germline V gene sequence: CDR1 SGHAT, CDR2 FQNNGV. The CDR3 region is CASSLSSSYEQYF. CDR3 nucleotides: TGTGCCAGCAGCTTATCTTCCTCCTACGAGCAGTACTTC.

This clone was counted between two and nine times. This sequence joins TRBV3-1 (or the pseudogene TRBV3-2) and TRBJ1-3; D unclear. Per germline, CDR1 LGHDT and CDR2 YNNKEL (reference sequence). V shed 0 bases and J shed 0 bases, with 12 bases lying between them. The CDR3 is made up of 17 amino acids. DNA for the CDR3: TGTGCCAGCAGCCAAGATTGGTCATTACACTCTGGAAACACCATATATTTT. The encoded protein is CASSQDWSLHSGNTIYF.

V and J are TRBV30 and TRBJ1-2, with 8 nucleotides matching TRBD1. V was clipped by 2 bases and J by 4 bases; unmatched bases: 3. CDR1 is GTSNPN, CDR2 SVGIG, per germline (reference sequence). The CDR3 is 13 amino acids. The CDR3 loop reads CAWSTGGGYGYTF. For the CDR3, the DNA is TGTGCCTGGAGTACAGGGGGTGGCTATGGCTACACCTTC.

CDR3 amino acids: CASSLVAGGPKGYTF. The CDR3 DNA is TGTGCCAGCAGCTTAGTGGCGGGCGGCCCGAAAGGCTACACCTTC. This rearrangement joins TRBV7-8 to TRBJ1-2; D gene uncertain. CDR3 length: 15 amino acids. Germline values: CDR1 SGHVS, CDR2 FQNEAQ. Trimming removed 1 base at V and 8 bases at J, with 17 bases between.

The chain uses TRBV12-5 and TRBJ2-3; no clear D. CDR1 is LGHNT, CDR2 FRNRAP, per germline. The germline V and J ends were trimmed by 4 bases and 2 bases, with 16 bases remaining between them. The CDR3 length is 16 residues. CDR3 bases: TGTGCTAGTGGTTCCCCCACCACTCCATTCACAGATACGCAGTATTTT. The encoded protein is CASGSPTTPFTDTQYF.

The V gene is TRBV4-1, the J gene TRBJ1-2; possibly TRBD1 for D (6 bases). CDR1 and CDR2 from the germline V gene are MGHRA and YSYEKL. V shed 6 bases and J shed 2 bases, with 10 bases lying between them. This CDR3 has 13 residues. The CDR3 is CASRNTGNYGYTF. The CDR3 coding sequence is TGCGCCAGCAGAAACACAGGGAACTATGGCTACACCTTC.

The chain recombines TRBV2 with TRBJ1-4, with D possibly TRBD1 on 6 matching bases. The germline CDR1 and CDR2 sequences are SNHLY and FYNNEI. This CDR3 contains 15 residues. V gave up 5 bases and J gave up 8 bases, with 18 bases separating them. In DNA form, the CDR3 reads TGTGCCAGCAGTTACCACCAGGGGATTGAGGAAAAACTGTTTTTT. Its translation: CASSYHQGIEEKLFF.

CDR3 in amino acids: CASSAYRDRGQETQYF. The CDR3 region has the DNA TGTGCCAGCAGTGCGTACCGGGACAGGGGCCAAGAGACCCAGTACTTC. The V and J genes are TRBV28 and TRBJ2-5; 10 nucleotides line up with TRBD1. This CDR3 region has 16 residues. Trimming at V came to 5 bases and at J to 1 base, leaving 7 bases not matched to a gene. Germline V CDR1 and CDR2: MDHEN, SYDVKM.

The gene calls are TRBV6-5 and TRBJ1-6, with D maybe TRBD1 (6 bases). V was pared by 4 bases and J by 7 bases, with 14 bases between. The germline gives CDR1 MNHEY, CDR2 SVGAGI. The CDR3 has 15 residues. CDR3 sequence reads: CASSLTGGRNSPLHF. The CDR3 nucleotides read TGTGCCAGCAGTTTGACAGGAGGAAGGAATTCACCCCTCCACTTT.

This clone was observed a handful of times. The chain recombines TRBV5-4 with TRBJ2-7, with TRBD2 matching over 13 bases. CDR3 length equals 17 residues. Trimming took 0 bases from V and 2 from J; bases not matched to a gene: 5. CDR1 and CDR2 from the germline V gene are SGHNT and YYREEE (reference sequence). Here the CDR3 DNA reads TGTGCCAGCAGCTTGGCCCTTACTAGCGGGGGGGCCTACGAGCAGTACTTC. It specifies CASSLALTSGGAYEQYF.

The rearrangement links TRBV27 to TRBJ2-7; 15 bases are shared with TRBD2. Germline V lookup: CDR1 MNHEY, CDR2 SMNVEV (reference sequence). The V gene end was trimmed by 5 bases and the J gene end by 2 bases; junction bases not matched to a gene: 4. The CDR3 is 16 amino acids. CDR3 coding DNA: TGTGCCAGCAGTCACCGGACTAGCGGGAGGGCCTACGAGCAGTACTTC. Encoded protein: CASSHRTSGRAYEQYF.